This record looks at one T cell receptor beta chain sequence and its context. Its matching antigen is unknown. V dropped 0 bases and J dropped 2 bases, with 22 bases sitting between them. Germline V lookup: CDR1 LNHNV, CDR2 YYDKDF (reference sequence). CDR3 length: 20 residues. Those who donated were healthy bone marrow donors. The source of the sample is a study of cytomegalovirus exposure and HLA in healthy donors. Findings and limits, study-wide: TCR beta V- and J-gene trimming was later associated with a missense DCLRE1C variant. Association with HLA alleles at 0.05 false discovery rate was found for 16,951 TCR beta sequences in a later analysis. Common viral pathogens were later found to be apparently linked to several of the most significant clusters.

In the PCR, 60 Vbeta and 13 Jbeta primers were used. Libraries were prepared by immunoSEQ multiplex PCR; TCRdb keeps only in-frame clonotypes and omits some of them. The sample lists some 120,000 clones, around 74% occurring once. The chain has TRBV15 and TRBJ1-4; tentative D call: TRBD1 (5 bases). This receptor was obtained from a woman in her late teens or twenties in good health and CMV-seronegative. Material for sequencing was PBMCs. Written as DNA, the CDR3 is TGTGCCACCAGCAGAGAACCTCTGCTGGCGGGGAAGGGGACTAATGAAAAACTGTTTTTT. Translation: CATSREPLLAGKGTNEKLFF. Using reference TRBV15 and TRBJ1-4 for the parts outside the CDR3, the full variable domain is DAMVIQNPRYQVTQFGKPVTLSCSQTLNHNVMYWYQQKSSQAPKLLFHYYDKDFNNEADTPDNFQSRRPNTSFCFLDIRSPGLGDTAMYLCATSREPLLAGKGTNEKLFFGSGTQLSVL.